This T cell receptor (beta chain) was retrieved from a study of T cells in localized non-small cell lung cancer. This CDR3 contains 13 residues. Germline assignment: CDR1 MDHEN and CDR2 SYDVKM. V lost 4 bases, J lost 7 bases, and 14 bases lay in between. TCRdb keeps only in-frame clones here, not all; method: immunoSEQ multiplex PCR. The sample includes fewer than 3,500 clones, approximately 18% seen only once; the top ten take 9.5% to 15%. This clone was counted only a few times. The sequencing here drew on lung tumor tissue, taken before any cancer treatment. The origin of this receptor is a man between 35 and 75 years old with stage I lung adenocarcinoma. J is TRBJ2-7 and V is TRBV28, with a possible D match to TRBD2 (5 bases). The CDR3 here is CASSYGVGREQYV. The CDR3, as DNA: TGTGCCAGCAGTTACGGGGTCGGTCGGGAGCAGTACGTC.